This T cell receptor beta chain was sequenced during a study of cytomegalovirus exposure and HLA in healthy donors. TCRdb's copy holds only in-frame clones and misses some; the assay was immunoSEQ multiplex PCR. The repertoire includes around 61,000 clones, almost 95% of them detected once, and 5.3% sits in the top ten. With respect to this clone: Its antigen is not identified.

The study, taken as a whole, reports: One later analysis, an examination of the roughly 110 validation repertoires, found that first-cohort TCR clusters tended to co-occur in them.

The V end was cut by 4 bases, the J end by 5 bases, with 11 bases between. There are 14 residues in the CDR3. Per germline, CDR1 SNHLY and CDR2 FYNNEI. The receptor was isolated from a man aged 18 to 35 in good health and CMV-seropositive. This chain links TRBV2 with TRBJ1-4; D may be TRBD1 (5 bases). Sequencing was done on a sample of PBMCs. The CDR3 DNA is TGTGCCAGCAGTGGGGGACTGAACAATGAAAAACTGTTTTTT. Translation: CASSGGLNNEKLFF.